Here is one TCR beta chain with its context. Its antigen is unidentified. This entry is derived from a study of OX40 agonist ivuxolimab in advanced cancers. The wider study: Patients were dosed with the agonistic anti-OX40 (CD134) antibody ivuxolimab. At doses from 0.01 to 10 mg/kg, patients were given intravenous ivuxolimab every 2 weeks.

Overall study results and limits: There were, on average, more expanded clones in CD8+ T cells than in CD4+. Clonal expansion in partial responders at 0.1-3.0 mg/kg ranked among the lowest.

Germline CDR1 is MNHEY and CDR2 is SMNVEV (reference sequence). The ends lost 5 bases at V and 8 bases at J; junction bases unmatched: 12. This CDR3 is built from 15 residues. Assay used: immunoSEQ multiplex PCR; TCRdb lists only in-frame clones, some missing. The table lists about 99,000 clones, roughly 90% of them singletons. The chain couples TRBV27 to TRBJ1-5, with 7 bases that match TRBD1. The sequenced sample was CD4+ or CD8+ T cells sorted from blood, obtained in a trial of the OX40 agonist ivuxolimab. This receptor was taken from an adult with an advanced solid tumor such as melanoma, head and neck, liver or kidney cancer. The CDR3 here is CASSPQTGYPKPQHF. CDR3 sequence (DNA): TGTGCCAGCAGTCCCCAGACAGGGTACCCAAAGCCCCAGCATTTT.